The 21 T cell receptor beta chains below all came from one sample that was sequenced in a study of shared clonotypes between healthy human individuals. Positively selected for CCR7, the CD45RO-negative cells used as naive CD8 cells excluded terminally differentiated effector memory CD45RA+ cells. The assay was immunoSEQ multiplex PCR, and TCRdb's table has in-frame clones only and misses some. In the table there are millions of clones, about 95% of which are singletons. The source material was naive CD8+ T cells sorted from blood. Every receptor here comes from a man younger than 35 in good health.

The V gene is TRBV28, the J gene TRBJ2-1; TRBD1 agrees at 11 bases. V shed 7 bases, J shed 7 bases, and the junction held 12 bases outside the gene matches. Germline-derived CDR1 and CDR2 are MDHEN and SYDVKM. CDR3 length equals 16 residues. This CDR3 is CASTWGTGGAENEQFF. CDR3 nucleotide sequence: TGTGCCAGCACATGGGGGACAGGGGGGGCCGAAAATGAGCAGTTCTTC.

This chain connects TRBV4-3 to TRBJ2-2; TRBD1 might be the D (6 bases). The CDR3 contains 20 residues. V was pared by 0 bases and J by 2 bases, with 22 bases between. The germline V gene encodes CDR1 LGHNA and CDR2 YSLEER. CDR3 in DNA: TGCGCCAGCAGCCAAGATCGTTCCGGACAGCTAATTTTAAACACCGGGGAGCTGTTTTTT. Translation: CASSQDRSGQLILNTGELFF.

The chain links TRBV6-5 to TRBJ2-1, with TRBD1 matching 10 bases. V was pared by 6 bases and J by 7 bases, with 9 bases of the junction left unmatched. Germline assignment: CDR1 MNHEY and CDR2 SVGAGI. The CDR3 runs 15 residues. The CDR3 loop reads CASSTRQGAMNEQFF. The CDR3 DNA reads TGTGCCAGCAGCACGAGACAGGGGGCGATGAATGAGCAGTTCTTC.

Notes on this clone: It may be a read error: a sequence one base away is much more abundant. The same CDR3 can be traced to other DNA sequences in this sample. The chain uses TRBV11-1 and TRBJ2-7; the D is unclear. CDR1 is SGHAT, CDR2 FQDESV, per germline (reference sequence). The CDR3 extends over 13 amino acids. Trimming took off 1 base at V and 0 bases at J, with 4 bases between the two ends. In DNA, the CDR3 is TGTGCCAGCAGCTTAGGCCCCTCCTACGAGCAGTACTTC. Protein product: CASSLGPSYEQYF.

V usage is TRBV10-3 and J usage is TRBJ2-4, with 7 bases identical to TRBD2. The CDR3 contains 16 residues. From germline, CDR1 is ENHRY and CDR2 SYGVKD. V was pared by 3 bases and J by 9 bases, with 14 bases of the junction left unmatched. CDR3 nucleotide sequence: TGTGCCATCAGTGATCCCGACCGGGGGAGGGCCTCCATTCAGTACTTC. Residues: CAISDPDRGRASIQYF.

The gene calls are TRBV25-1 and TRBJ2-5, with D perhaps TRBD1 or TRBD2 (6 bases each). Germline V gene data show CDR1 as MGHDK and CDR2 as SYGVNS. Trimming removed 4 bases from V and 5 bases from J, with 14 bases in between. The CDR3 totals 14 residues. In nucleotides, the CDR3 is TGTGCCAGCAGTGGCCCAGGGGACTGGGAGACCCAGTACTTC. Its translation: CASSGPGDWETQYF.

The chain employs TRBV4-3 and TRBJ2-7; D ambiguous. Germline V gives CDR1 LGHNA, CDR2 YSLEER. V lost 4 bases and J lost 4, with 17 bases in between. The CDR3 totals 15 residues. The CDR3 nucleotides read TGCGCCAGCAGCCGACTTGACGGAACCAGATACGAGCAGTACTTC. Translation gives CASSRLDGTRYEQYF.

The chain carries TRBV10-1 and TRBJ2-7; no clear D. The CDR3 has 15 residues. Trimming removed 6 bases at V and 0 bases at J, with 15 bases between. Germline V gene data show CDR1 as WNHNN and CDR2 as SYGVQD (reference sequence). Written as DNA, the CDR3 is TGCGCCAGCAGGGATCAGATACCAGACTCCTACGAGCAGTACTTC. It is translated as CASRDQIPDSYEQYF.

The chain uses TRBV5-4 and TRBJ2-1; 8 bases align to TRBD2. The germline V gene has CDR1 SGHNT and CDR2 YYREEE (reference sequence). The CDR3 runs to 11 residues. The V segment lost 5 bases and the J segment 10 bases; nucleotides outside the gene matches: 2. CDR3 coding DNA: TGTGCCAGCAGGGGCGGGGGGGAGCAGTTCTTC. It yields the protein CASRGGGEQFF. Variable domain in full (rest from reference TRBV5-4 and TRBJ2-1): ETGVTQSPTHLIKTRGQQVTLRCSSQSGHNTVSWYQQALGQGPQFIFQYYREEENGRGNFPPRFSGLQFPNYSSELNVNALELDDSALYLCASRGGGEQFFGPGTRLTVL.

The chain couples TRBV7-9 to TRBJ2-7; TRBD1 matches 8 bases. This CDR3 comprises 16 residues. Germline V gene data show CDR1 as SEHNR and CDR2 as FQNEAQ (reference sequence). Germline trimming cut 4 bases from V and 3 bases from J; bases unmatched to any gene: 11. This chain's CDR3 is CASSSLSDRDRYEQYF. The CDR3 nucleotides are TGTGCCAGCAGCTCCTTATCGGACAGGGACCGCTACGAGCAGTACTTC.

The genes are TRBV4-1 and TRBJ2-1, with D tentatively TRBD1 (5 bases). From germline, CDR1 is MGHRA and CDR2 YSYEKL. Between the trimmed V and J ends, which lost 2 bases and 6 bases, there was a span of 17 bases. CDR3 size: 16 residues. The CDR3: CASSQLPPGSGNEQFF. In DNA form, the CDR3 reads TGCGCCAGCAGCCAACTGCCGCCAGGGTCTGGCAATGAGCAGTTCTTC.

The gene calls are TRBV15 and TRBJ2-2, with a possible D match to TRBD2 (6 bases). CDR3 length equals 15 residues. Germline assignment: CDR1 LNHNV and CDR2 YYDKDF (reference sequence). V dropped 0 bases and J dropped 5 bases, with 10 bases sitting between them. The CDR3 region is CATSRDGTATGELFF. The CDR3 DNA is TGTGCCACCAGCAGAGATGGGACTGCGACCGGGGAGCTGTTTTTT.

Here the CDR3 DNA reads TGTGCCAGCAGCCCCGACAGCTCCTACGAGCAGTACTTC. Protein: CASSPDSSYEQYF. The V and J genes are TRBV5-5 and TRBJ2-7; tentatively, D is TRBD1 (5 bases). Germline CDR1 SGHKS, CDR2 YYEKEE (reference sequence). The CDR3 spans 13 residues. The V end lost 4 bases, the J end lost 0 bases, and 8 bases lay between the germline ends.

V usage is TRBV21-1 and J usage is TRBJ2-1; TRBD2 was called by the table and not checked on the DNA. TRBV21-1 is marked as a pseudogene. This CDR3 contains 17 residues. In DNA, the CDR3 is TGTGCCAGCAGCAAAAAAACCCTTCTCCGGGAGCGTAATGAGCAGTTCTTC. It translates to CASSKKTLLRERNEQFF.

This clone has a count of ten or more. The same CDR3 also results from other DNA sequences found in this sample. The chain links TRBV30 to TRBJ1-5; 9 bases are a match to TRBD1. The germline V gene has CDR1 GTSNPN and CDR2 SVGIG (reference sequence). Germline trimming cut 0 bases from V and 7 bases from J; bases unmatched to any gene: 7. The CDR3 totals 15 residues. In nucleotides, the CDR3 is TGTGCCTGGAGTGTATTTGGGACAGGGTACCAGCCCCAGCATTTT. Amino acids: CAWSVFGTGYQPQHF.

As regards this clone: The sample carries other DNA sequences with the same CDR3. The chain carries TRBV4-1 and TRBJ2-7; either TRBD1 or TRBD2 may supply D (5 bases each). V was shortened by 1 base and J by 4 bases, with 11 bases between the two germline ends. This CDR3 comprises 14 residues. Germline-derived CDR1 and CDR2 are MGHRA and YSYEKL. CDR3 protein: CASSQAGRLYEQYF. The CDR3 region has the DNA TGCGCCAGCAGCCAAGCGGGACGGCTATACGAGCAGTACTTC.

The rearrangement uses TRBV5-6 and TRBJ1-1; D is unresolved. The CDR3 covers 16 residues. V gave up 1 base and J gave up 4 bases, with 17 bases separating them. Germline V gives CDR1 SGHDT, CDR2 YYEEEE. This chain's CDR3 is CASSLSLAGGLTEAFF. The DNA of the CDR3 is TGTGCCAGCAGCTTGAGTCTTGCAGGAGGACTCACTGAAGCTTTCTTT.

The gene calls are TRBV7-9 and TRBJ2-1, with TRBD1 matching over 12 bases. This CDR3 comprises 16 residues. V trimming: 4 bases; J trimming: 10 bases; junction bases outside the gene matches: 11. CDR1 and CDR2 (germline): SEHNR, FQNEAQ (reference sequence). The chain's CDR3 is CASSSTRDRGLVEQFF. CDR3 bases: TGTGCCAGCAGCTCGACCCGGGACAGGGGGCTTGTCGAGCAGTTCTTC.

The DNA for the CDR3 is TGCGCCAGCAGTGCTGGCGGGGGGGCGAGTGGAGAGACCCAGTACTTC. This sequence encodes CASSAGGGASGETQYF. The rearrangement links TRBV10-2 to TRBJ2-5, with 9 bases matching TRBD2. Germline CDR1 is WSHSY and CDR2 is SAAADI. The CDR3 is 16 residues long. V was clipped by 4 bases and J by 4 bases; unmatched bases: 10.

This rearrangement joins TRBV2 to TRBJ1-6; D not resolved. This CDR3 has 13 amino acids. The germline V gene has CDR1 SNHLY and CDR2 FYNNEI. Trimming pared 4 bases from V and 8 bases from J, leaving 9 bases between. CDR3 amino acids: CASSVGFDSPLHF. CDR3 nucleotide sequence: TGTGCCAGCAGTGTGGGTTTTGATTCACCCCTCCACTTT.

J is TRBJ1-1 and V is TRBV10-2; a weak D match, TRBD1 (6 bases). The CDR3 extends over 15 amino acids. CDR1 and CDR2 from the germline V gene are WSHSY and SAAADI. V was clipped by 8 bases and J by 0 bases, with 16 bases between them. CDR3 DNA: TGCGCCAGCCGAGGACAGACCAACATGAACACTGAAGCTTTCTTT. This translates into CASRGQTNMNTEAFF.